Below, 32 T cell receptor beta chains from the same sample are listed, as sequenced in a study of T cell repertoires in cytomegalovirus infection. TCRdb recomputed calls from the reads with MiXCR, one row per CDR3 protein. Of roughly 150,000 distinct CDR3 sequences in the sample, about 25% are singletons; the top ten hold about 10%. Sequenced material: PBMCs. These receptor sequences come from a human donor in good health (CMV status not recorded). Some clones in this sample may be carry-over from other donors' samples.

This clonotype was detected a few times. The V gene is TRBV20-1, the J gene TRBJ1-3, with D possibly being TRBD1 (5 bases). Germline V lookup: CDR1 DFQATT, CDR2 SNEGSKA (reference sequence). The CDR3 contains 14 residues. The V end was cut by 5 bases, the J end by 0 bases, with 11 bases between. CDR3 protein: CSAERGGSGNTIYF. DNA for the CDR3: TGCAGTGCTGAGAGGGGCGGCTCTGGAAACACCATATATTTT.

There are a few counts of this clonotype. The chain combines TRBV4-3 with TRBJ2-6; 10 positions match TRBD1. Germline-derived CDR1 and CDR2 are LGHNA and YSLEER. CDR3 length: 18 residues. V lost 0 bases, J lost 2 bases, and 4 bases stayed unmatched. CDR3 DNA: TGCGCCAGCAGCCAAGATGGGACAGGGGCCCCTGGGGCCAACGTCCTGACTTTC. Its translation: CASSQDGTGAPGANVLTF.

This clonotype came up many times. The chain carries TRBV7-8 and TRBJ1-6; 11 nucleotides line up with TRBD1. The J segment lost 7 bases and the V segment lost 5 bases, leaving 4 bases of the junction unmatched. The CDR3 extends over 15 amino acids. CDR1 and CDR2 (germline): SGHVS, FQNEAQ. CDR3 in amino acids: CASSMDRGQNSPLHF. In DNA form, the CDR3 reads TGTGCCAGCAGCATGGACAGGGGGCAAAATTCACCCCTCCACTTT.

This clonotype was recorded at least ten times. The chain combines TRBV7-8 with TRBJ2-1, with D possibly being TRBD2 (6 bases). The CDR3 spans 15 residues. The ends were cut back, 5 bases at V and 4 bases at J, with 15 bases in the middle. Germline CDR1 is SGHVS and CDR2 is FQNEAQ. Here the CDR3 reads CASSPDSGGYNEQFF. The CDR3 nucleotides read TGTGCCAGCAGCCCAGACTCCGGGGGTTACAATGAGCAGTTCTTC.

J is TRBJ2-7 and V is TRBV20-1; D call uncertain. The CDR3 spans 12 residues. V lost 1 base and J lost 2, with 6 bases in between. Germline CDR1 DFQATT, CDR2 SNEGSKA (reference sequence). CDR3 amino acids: CSARGGPYEQYF. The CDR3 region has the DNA TGCAGTGCTAGAGGTGGACCCTACGAGCAGTACTTC.

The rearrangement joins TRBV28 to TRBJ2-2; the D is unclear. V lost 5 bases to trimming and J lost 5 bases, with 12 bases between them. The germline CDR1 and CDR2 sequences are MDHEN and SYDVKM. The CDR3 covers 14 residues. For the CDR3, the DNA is TGTGCCAGCAGTCCCGAGAAGGGAACCGGGGAGCTGTTTTTT. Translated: CASSPEKGTGELFF.

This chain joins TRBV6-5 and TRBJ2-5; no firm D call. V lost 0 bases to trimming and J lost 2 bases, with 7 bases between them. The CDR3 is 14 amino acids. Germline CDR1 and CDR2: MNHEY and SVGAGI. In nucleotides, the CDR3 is TGTGCCAGCAGTTACTCCCCCCTACAAGAGACCCAGTACTTC. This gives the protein CASSYSPLQETQYF.

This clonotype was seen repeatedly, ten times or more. The CDR3 bases are TGTGCCAGCAGCTTAGCTTTGGGGTCTGGAAACACCATATATTTT. Protein: CASSLALGSGNTIYF. J is TRBJ1-3 and V is TRBV7-9; D is unclear. From germline, CDR1 is SEHNR and CDR2 FQNEAQ (reference sequence). V lost 0 bases and J 1 base, leaving 7 bases between the germline ends. The CDR3 loop spans 15 amino acids.

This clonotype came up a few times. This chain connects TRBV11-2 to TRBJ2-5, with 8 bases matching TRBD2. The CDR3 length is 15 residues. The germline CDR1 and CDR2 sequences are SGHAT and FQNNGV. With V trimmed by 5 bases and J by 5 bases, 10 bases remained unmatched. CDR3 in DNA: TGTGCCAGCAGCAAAAGCGGGAGTCTAGGGGAGACCCAGTACTTC. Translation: CASSKSGSLGETQYF.

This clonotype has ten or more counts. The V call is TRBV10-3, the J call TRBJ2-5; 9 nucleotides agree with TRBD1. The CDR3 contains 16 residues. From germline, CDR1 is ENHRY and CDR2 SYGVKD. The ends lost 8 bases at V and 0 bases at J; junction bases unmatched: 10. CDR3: CAISRGTGPYQETQYF. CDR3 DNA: TGTGCCATCTCACGGGGGACAGGGCCGTACCAAGAGACCCAGTACTTC.

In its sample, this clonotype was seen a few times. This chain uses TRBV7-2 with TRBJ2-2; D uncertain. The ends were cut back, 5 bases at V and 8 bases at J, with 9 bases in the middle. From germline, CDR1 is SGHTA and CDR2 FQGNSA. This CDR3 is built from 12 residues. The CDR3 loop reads CASSHVGGELFF. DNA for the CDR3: TGTGCCAGCAGCCACGTCGGTGGGGAGCTGTTTTTT.

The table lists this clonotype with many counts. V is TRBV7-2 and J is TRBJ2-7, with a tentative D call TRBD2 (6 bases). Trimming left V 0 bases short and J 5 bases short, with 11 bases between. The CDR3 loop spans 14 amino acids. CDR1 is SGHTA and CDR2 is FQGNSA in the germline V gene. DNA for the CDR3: TGTGCCAGCAGCTTAGCTGTGCGGGGTCACGAGCAGTACTTC. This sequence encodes CASSLAVRGHEQYF.

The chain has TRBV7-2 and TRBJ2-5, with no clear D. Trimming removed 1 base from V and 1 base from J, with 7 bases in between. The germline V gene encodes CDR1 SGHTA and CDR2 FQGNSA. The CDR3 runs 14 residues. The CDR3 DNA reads TGTGCCAGCAGCTTAGTAGTCAGCCAAGAGACCCAGTACTTC. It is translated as CASSLVVSQETQYF.

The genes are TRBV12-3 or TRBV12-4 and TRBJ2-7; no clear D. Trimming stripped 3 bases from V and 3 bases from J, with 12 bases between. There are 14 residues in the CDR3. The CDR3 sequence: CASSFGGGYYEQYF. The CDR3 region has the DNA TGTGCCAGCAGTTTCGGCGGCGGCTACTACGAGCAGTACTTC.

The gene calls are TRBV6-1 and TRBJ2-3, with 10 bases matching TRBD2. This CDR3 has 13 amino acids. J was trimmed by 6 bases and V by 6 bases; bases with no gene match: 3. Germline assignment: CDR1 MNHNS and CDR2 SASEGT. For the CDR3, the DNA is TGTGCCAGCAGGCTAGCGGGAGAGGATACGCAGTATTTT. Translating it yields CASRLAGEDTQYF.

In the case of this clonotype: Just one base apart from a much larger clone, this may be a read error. CDR3 protein: CASSWTGTNTQAFF. In DNA, the CDR3 is TGTGCCAGCAGCTGGACAGGGACAAACACTCAAGCTTTCTTT. The chain links TRBV7-2 to TRBJ1-1, with 8 bases identical to TRBD1. Looked up from germline, CDR1 is SGHTA and CDR2 is FQGNSA. CDR3 length: 14 amino acids.

CDR3 amino acids: CASQEPPSYNEQFF. The CDR3 DNA reads as TGTGCCAGTCAGGAGCCCCCCTCCTACAATGAGCAGTTCTTC. The chain recombines TRBV28 with TRBJ2-1; D unclear. Germline V CDR1 and CDR2: MDHEN, SYDVKM. There are 14 residues in the CDR3. Trimming cost V 9 bases and J 0 bases, with 12 bases left between them. The whole variable domain, remainder taken from reference TRBV28 and TRBJ2-1, is DVKVTQSSRYLVKRTGEKVFLECVQDMDHENMFWYRQDPGLGLRLIYFSYDVKMKEKGDIPEGYSVSREKKERFSLILESASTNQTSMYLCASQEPPSYNEQFFGPGTRLTVL.

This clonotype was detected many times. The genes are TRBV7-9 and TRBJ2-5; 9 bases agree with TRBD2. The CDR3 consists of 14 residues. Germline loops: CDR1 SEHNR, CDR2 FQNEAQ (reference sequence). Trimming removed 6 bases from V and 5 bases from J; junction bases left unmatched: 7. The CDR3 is CASSLASGIETQYF. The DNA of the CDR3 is TGTGCCAGCAGTCTGGCTAGCGGGATTGAGACCCAGTACTTC.

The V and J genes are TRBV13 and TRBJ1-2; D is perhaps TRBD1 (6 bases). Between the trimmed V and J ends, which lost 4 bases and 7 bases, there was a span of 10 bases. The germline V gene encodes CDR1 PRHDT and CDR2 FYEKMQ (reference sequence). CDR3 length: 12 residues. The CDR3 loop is CASSSGGPGYTF. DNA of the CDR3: TGTGCCAGCAGCTCGGGGGGGCCTGGCTACACCTTC.

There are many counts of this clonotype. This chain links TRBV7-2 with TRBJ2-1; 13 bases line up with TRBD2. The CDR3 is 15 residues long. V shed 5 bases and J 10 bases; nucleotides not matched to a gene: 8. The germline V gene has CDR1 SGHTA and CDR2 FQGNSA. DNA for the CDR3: TGTGCCAGCAGCGTCACTAGCGGGAGGGCCGGCGAGCAGTTCTTC. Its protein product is CASSVTSGRAGEQFF.

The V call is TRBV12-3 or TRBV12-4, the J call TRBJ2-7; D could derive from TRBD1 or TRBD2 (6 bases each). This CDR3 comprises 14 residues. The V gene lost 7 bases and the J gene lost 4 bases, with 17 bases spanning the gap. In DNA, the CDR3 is TGTGCCAGCACCCCCGGGGGCGCAAAATACGAGCAGTACTTC. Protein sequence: CASTPGGAKYEQYF.

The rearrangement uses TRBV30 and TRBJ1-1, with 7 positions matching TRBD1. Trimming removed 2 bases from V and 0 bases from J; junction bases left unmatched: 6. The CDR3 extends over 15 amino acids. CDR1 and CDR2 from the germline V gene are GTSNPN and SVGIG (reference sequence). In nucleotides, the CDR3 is TGTGCCTGGAGTATCGCCAGGGGGATGAACACTGAAGCTTTCTTT. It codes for CAWSIARGMNTEAFF.

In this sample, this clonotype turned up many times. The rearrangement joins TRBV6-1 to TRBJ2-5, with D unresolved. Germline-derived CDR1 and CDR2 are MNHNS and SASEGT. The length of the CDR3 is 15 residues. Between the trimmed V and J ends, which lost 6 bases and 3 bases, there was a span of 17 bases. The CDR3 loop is CASSSLWAKEETQYF. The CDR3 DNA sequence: TGTGCCAGCAGCTCTCTGTGGGCCAAGGAAGAGACCCAGTACTTC.

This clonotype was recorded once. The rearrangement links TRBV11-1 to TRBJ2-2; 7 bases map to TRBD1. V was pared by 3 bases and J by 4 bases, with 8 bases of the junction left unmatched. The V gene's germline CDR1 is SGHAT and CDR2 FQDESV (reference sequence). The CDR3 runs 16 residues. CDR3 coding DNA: TGTGCCAGCAGCTTGCTGGACAGGAGGATCACCGGGGAGCTGTTTTTT. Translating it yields CASSLLDRRITGELFF.

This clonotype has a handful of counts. The CDR3 sequence is CASRAGGYASGAFF. DNA for the CDR3: TGTGCCAGTAGGGCAGGGGGCTACGCCTCTGGCGCTTTCTTT. J is TRBJ1-1 and V is TRBV19, with TRBD1 identical over 8 bases. This CDR3 region has 14 residues. Germline V gene lookup returns CDR1 LNHDA and CDR2 SQIVND (reference sequence). J lost 11 bases, V lost 6 bases, and 14 bases had no gene match.

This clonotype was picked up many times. The CDR3 DNA is TGCAGTGCTAGACTGGGTAGCAATCAGCCCCAGCATTTT. It codes for CSARLGSNQPQHF. This chain joins TRBV20-1 and TRBJ1-5; no firm D call. V was cut by 2 bases and J by 0 bases, with 5 bases left in between. There are 13 residues in the CDR3. Per germline, CDR1 DFQATT and CDR2 SNEGSKA (reference sequence).

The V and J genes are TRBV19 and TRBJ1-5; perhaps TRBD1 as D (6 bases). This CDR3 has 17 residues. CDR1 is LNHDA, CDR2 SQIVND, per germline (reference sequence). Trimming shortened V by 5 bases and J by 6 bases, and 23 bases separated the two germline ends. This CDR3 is CASSFWAGDRRGQPQHF. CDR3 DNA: TGTGCCAGTAGTTTTTGGGCAGGGGATCGGCGGGGTCAGCCCCAGCATTTT.

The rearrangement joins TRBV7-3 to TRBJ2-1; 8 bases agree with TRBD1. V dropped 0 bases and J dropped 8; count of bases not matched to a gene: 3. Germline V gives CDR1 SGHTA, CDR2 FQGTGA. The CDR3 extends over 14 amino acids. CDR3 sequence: CASSLTPGGYEQFF. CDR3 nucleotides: TGTGCCAGCAGCTTAACGCCAGGGGGCTATGAGCAGTTCTTC.

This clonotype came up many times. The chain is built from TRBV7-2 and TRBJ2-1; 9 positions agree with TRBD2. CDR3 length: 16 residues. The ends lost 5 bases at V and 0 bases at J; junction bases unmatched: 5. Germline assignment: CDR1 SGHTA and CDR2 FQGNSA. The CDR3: CASSRTSENSYNEQFF. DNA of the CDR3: TGTGCCAGCAGCAGGACTAGCGAAAACTCCTACAATGAGCAGTTCTTC.

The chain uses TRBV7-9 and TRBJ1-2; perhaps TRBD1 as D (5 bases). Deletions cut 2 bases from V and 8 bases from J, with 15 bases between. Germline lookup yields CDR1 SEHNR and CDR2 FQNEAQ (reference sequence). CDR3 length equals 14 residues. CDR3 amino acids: CASSLYGQGAGYTF. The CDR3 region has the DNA TGTGCCAGCAGCTTATATGGGCAGGGAGCGGGCTACACCTTC. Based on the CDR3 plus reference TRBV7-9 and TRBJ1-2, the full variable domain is DTGVSQNPRHKITKRGQNVTFRCDPISEHNRLYWYRQTLGQGPEFLTYFQNEAQLEKSRLLSDRFSAERPKGSFSTLEIQRTEQGDSAMYLCASSLYGQGAGYTFGSGTRLTVV.

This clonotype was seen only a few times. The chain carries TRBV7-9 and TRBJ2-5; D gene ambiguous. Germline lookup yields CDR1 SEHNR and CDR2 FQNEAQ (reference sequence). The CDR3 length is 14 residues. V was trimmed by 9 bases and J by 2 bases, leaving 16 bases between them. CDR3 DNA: TGTGCCAGAGACCATCGAAAAATGCAAGAGACCCAGTACTTC. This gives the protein CARDHRKMQETQYF.

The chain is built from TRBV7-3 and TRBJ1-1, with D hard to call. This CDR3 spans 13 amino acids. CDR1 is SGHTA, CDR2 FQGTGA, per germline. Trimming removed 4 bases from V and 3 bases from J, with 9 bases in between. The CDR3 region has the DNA TGTGCCAGCAGCTCGAGCCGGGACACTGAAGCTTTCTTT. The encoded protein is CASSSSRDTEAFF.